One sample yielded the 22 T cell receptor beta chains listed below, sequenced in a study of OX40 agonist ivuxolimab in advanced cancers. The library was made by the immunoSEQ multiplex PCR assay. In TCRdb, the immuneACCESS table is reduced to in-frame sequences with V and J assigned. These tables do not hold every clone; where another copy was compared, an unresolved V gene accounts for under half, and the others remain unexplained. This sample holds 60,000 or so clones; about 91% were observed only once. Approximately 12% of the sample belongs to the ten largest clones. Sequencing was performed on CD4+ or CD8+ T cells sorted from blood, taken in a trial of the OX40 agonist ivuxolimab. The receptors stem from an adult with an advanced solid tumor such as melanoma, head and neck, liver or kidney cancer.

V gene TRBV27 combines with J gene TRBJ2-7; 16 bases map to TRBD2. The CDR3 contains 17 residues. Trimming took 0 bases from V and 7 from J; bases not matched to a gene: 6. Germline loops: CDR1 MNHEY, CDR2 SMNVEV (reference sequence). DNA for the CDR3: TGTGCCAGCAGTTTATCGGGACTAGCGGGAGGGCTTGGGGAGCAGTACTTC. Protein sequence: CASSLSGLAGGLGEQYF.

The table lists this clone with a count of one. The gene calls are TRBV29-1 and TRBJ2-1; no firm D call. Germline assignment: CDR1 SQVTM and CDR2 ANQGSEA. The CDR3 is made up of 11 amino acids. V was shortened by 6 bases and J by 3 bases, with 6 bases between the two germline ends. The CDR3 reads CSVLDYNEQFF. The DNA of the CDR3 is TGCAGCGTCCTGGACTACAATGAGCAGTTCTTC.

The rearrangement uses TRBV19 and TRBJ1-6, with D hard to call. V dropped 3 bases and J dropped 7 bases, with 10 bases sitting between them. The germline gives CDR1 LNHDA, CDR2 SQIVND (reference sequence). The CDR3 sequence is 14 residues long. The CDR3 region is CASSMYGPNSPLHF. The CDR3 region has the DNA TGTGCCAGTAGTATGTACGGTCCAAATTCACCCCTCCACTTT.

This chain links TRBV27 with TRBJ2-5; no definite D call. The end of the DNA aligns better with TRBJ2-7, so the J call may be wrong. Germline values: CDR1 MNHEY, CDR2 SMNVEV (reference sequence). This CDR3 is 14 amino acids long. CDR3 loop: CASSLGFRSYEQYF. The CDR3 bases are TGTGCCAGCAGTTTGGGGTTCCGCTCCTACGAGCAGTACTTC.

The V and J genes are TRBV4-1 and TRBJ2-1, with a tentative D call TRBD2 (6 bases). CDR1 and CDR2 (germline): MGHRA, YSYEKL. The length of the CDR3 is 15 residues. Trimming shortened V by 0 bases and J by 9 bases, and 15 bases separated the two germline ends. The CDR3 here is CASSQEPGDRGEQFF. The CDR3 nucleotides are TGCGCCAGCAGCCAAGAACCGGGAGATCGCGGTGAGCAGTTCTTC.

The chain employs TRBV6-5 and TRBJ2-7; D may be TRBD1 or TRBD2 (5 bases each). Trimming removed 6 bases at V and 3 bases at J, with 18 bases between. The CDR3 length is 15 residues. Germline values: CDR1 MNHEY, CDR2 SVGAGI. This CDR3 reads CASRPGTTLIYEQYF. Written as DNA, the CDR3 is TGTGCCAGCAGGCCCGGGACCACCCTTATCTACGAGCAGTACTTC.

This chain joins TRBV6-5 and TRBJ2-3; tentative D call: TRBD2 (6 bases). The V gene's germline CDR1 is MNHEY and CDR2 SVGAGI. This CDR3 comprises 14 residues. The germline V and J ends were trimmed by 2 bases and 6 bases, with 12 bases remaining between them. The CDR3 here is CASSYTGVEDTQYF. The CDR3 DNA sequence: TGTGCCAGCAGTTACACGGGGGTGGAGGATACGCAGTATTTT.

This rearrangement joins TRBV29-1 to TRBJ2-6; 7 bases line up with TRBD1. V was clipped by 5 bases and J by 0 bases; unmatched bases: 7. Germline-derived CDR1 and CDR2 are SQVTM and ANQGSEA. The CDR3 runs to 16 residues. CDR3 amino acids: CSVYDRVPSGANVLTF. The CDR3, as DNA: TGCAGCGTTTATGACAGGGTGCCCTCTGGGGCCAACGTCCTGACTTTC.

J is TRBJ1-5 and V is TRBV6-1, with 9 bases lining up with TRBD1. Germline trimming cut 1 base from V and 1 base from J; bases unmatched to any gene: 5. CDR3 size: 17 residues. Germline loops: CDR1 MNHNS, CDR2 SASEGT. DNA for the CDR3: TGTGCCAGCAGTGAAGTTAAGGGACAGGGAAGCAATCAGCCCCAGCATTTT. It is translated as CASSEVKGQGSNQPQHF.

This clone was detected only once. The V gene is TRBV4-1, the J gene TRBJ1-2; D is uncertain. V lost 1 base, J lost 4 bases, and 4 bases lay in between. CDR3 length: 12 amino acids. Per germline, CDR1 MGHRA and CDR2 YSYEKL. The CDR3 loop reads CASSQVGYGYTF. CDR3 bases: TGCGCCAGCAGCCAAGTTGGCTATGGCTACACCTTC.

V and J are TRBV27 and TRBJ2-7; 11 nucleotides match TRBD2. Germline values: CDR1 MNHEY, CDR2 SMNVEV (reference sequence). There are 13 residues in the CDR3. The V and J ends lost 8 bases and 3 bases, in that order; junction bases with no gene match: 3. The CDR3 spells CASRSGGGYEQYF. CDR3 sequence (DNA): TGTGCCAGCCGTAGCGGGGGGGGCTACGAGCAGTACTTC.

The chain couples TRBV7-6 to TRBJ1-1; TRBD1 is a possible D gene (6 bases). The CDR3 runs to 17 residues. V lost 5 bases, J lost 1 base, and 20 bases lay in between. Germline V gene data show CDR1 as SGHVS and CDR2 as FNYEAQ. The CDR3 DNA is TGTGCCAGCAGCCACTCCGGAACGACAGGAGAGAACACTGAAGCTTTCTTT. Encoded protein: CASSHSGTTGENTEAFF.

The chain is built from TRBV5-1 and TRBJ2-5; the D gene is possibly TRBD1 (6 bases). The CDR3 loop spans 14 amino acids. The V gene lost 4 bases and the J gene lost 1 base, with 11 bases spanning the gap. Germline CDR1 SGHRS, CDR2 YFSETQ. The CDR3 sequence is CASSQGQPQETQYF. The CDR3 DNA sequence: TGCGCCAGCAGCCAAGGACAGCCCCAAGAGACCCAGTACTTC.

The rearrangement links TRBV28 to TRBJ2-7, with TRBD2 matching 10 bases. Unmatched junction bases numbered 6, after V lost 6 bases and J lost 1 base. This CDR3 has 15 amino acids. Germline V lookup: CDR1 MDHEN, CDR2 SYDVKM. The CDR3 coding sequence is TGTGCCAGCAGCCCCGGACTAGCGGTGTCCTACGAGCAGTACTTC. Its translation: CASSPGLAVSYEQYF. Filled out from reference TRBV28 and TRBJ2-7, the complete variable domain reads DVKVTQSSRYLVKRTGEKVFLECVQDMDHENMFWYRQDPGLGLRLIYFSYDVKMKEKGDIPEGYSVSREKKERFSLILESASTNQTSMYLCASSPGLAVSYEQYFGPGTRLTVT.

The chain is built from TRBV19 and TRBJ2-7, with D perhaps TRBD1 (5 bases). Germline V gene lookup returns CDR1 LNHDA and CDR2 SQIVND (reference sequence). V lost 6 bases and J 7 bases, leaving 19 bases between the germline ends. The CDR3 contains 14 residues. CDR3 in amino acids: CASSPFQGSGEQYF. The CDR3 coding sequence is TGTGCCAGTAGCCCTTTTCAGGGCTCTGGGGAGCAGTACTTC.

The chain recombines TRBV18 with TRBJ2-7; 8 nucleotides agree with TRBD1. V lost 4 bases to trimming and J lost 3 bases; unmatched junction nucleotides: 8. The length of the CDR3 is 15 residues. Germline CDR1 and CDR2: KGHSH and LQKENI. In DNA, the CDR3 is TGTGCCAGCTCACGAGACAGGGGAAGACTCTACGAGCAGTACTTC. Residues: CASSRDRGRLYEQYF.

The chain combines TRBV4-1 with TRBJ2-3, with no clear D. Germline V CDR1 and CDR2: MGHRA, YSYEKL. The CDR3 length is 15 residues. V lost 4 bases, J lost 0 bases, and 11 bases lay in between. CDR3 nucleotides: TGCGCCAGCAGCCCCGTGGTATCTAGCACAGATACGCAGTATTTT. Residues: CASSPVVSSTDTQYF.

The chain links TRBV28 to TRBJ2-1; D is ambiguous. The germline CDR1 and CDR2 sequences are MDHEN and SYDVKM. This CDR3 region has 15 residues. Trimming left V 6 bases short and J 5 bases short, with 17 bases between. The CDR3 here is CASSPSEPLDNEQFF. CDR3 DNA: TGTGCCAGCAGCCCATCGGAGCCGCTCGACAATGAGCAGTTCTTC.

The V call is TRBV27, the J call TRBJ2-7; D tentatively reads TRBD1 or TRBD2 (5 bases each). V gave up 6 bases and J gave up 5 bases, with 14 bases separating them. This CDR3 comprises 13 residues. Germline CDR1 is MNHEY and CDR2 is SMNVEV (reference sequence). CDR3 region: CASRQDLTNEQYF. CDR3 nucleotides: TGTGCCAGCAGACAGGACTTGACGAACGAGCAGTACTTC.

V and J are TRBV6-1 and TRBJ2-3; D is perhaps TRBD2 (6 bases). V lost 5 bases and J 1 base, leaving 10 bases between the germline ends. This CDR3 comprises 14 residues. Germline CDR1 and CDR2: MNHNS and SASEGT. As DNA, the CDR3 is TGTGCCAGCAGTTTAGCGGTGCGCACAGATACGCAGTATTTT. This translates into CASSLAVRTDTQYF.

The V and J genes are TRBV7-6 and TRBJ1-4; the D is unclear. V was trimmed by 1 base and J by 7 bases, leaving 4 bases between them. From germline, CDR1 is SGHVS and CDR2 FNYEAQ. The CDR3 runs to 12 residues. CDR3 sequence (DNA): TGTGCCAGCAGCTTAGAGGGTGAAAAACTGTTTTTT. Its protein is CASSLEGEKLFF.

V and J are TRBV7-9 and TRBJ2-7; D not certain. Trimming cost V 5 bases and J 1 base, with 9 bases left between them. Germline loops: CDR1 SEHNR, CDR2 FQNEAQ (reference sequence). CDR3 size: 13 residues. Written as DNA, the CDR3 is TGTGCCAGCAGCCCGGGCCTATCCTACGAGCAGTACTTC. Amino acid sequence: CASSPGLSYEQYF.